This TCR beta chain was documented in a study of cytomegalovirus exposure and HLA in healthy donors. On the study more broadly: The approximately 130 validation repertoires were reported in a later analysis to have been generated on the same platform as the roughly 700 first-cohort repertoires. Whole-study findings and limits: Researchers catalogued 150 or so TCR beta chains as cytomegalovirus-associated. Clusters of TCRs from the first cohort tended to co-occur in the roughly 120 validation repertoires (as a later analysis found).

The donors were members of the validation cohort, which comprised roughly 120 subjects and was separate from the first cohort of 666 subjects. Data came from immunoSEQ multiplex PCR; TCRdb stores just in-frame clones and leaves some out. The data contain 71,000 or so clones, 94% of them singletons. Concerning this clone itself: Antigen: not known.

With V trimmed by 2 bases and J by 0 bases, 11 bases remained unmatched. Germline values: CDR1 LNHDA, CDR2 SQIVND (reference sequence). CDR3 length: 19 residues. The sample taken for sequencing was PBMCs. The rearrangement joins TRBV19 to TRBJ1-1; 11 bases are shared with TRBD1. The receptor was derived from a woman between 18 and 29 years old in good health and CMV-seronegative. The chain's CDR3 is CASSIYSGTGGVLNTEAFF. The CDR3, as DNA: TGTGCCAGTAGTATATACTCCGGGACAGGGGGAGTGTTGAACACTGAAGCTTTCTTT.